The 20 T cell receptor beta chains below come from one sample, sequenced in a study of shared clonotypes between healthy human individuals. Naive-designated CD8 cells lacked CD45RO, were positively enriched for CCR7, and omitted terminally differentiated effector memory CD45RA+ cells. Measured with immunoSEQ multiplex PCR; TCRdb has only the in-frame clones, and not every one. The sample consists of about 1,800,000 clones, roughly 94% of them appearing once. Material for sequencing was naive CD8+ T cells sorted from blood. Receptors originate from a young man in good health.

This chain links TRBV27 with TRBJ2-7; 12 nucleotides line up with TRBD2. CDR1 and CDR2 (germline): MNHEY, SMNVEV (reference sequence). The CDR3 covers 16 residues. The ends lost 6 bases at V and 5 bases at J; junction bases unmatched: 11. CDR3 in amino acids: CASRSKTSGRLHEQYF. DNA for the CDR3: TGTGCCAGCAGATCAAAAACTAGCGGGAGGCTCCACGAGCAGTACTTC.

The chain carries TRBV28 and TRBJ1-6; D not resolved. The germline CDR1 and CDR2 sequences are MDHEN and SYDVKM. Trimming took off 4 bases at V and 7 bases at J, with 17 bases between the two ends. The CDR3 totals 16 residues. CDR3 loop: CASSSHLEVRNSPLHF. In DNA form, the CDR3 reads TGTGCCAGCAGTTCCCACCTAGAAGTACGAAATTCACCCCTCCACTTT. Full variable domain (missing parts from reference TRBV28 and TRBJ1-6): DVKVTQSSRYLVKRTGEKVFLECVQDMDHENMFWYRQDPGLGLRLIYFSYDVKMKEKGDIPEGYSVSREKKERFSLILESASTNQTSMYLCASSSHLEVRNSPLHFGNGTRLTVT.

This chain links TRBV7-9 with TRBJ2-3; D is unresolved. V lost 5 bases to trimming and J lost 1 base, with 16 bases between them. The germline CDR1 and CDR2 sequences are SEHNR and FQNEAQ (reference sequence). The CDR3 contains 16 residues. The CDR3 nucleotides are TGTGCCAGCAGCATACTCATAGTGAGAGGCACAGATACGCAGTATTTT. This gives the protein CASSILIVRGTDTQYF.

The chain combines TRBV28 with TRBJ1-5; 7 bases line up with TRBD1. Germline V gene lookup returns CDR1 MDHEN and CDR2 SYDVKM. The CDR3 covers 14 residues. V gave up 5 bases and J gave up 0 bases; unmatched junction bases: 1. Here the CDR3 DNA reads TGTGCCAGCAGTGGGACAGATAGCAATCAGCCCCAGCATTTT. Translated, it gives CASSGTDSNQPQHF.

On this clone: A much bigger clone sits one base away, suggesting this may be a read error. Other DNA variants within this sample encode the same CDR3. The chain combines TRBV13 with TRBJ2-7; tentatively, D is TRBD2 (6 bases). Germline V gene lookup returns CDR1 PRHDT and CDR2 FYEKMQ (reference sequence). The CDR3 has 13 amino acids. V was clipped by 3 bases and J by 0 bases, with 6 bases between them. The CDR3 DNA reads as TGTGCCAGCAGCTTGGGGGGCTCCTACGAGCAGTACTTC. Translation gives CASSLGGSYEQYF.

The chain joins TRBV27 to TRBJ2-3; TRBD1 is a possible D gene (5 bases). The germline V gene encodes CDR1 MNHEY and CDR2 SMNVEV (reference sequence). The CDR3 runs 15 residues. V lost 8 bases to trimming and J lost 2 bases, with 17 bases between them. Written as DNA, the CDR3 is TGTGCCAGCTCCTTGGGGCCTGGCACCACAGATACGCAGTATTTT. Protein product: CASSLGPGTTDTQYF.

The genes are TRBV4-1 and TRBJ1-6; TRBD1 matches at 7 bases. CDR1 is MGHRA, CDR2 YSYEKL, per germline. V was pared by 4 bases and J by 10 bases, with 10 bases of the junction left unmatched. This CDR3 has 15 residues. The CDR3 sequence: CASSPGASGGSPLHF. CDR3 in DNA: TGCGCCAGCAGCCCTGGGGCGTCAGGGGGGTCACCCCTCCACTTT.

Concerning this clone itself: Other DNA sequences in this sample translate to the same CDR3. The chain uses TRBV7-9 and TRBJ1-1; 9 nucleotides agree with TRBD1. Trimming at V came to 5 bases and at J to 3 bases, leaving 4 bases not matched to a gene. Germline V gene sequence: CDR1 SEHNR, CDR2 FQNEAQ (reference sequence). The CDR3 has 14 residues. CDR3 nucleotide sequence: TGTGCCAGCAGCCTGACAGGGGGGGACACTGAAGCTTTCTTT. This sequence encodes CASSLTGGDTEAFF.

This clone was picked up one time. CDR3 sequence (DNA): TGTGCCAGCAGTTTCGGGGGGGTCGACACCGGGGAGCTGTTTTTT. Translating it yields CASSFGGVDTGELFF. This sequence joins TRBV27 and TRBJ2-2; 8 bases are shared with TRBD2. The length of the CDR3 is 15 residues. Trimming cost V 3 bases and J 3 bases; bases outside gene matches: 3. Germline V lookup: CDR1 MNHEY, CDR2 SMNVEV (reference sequence).

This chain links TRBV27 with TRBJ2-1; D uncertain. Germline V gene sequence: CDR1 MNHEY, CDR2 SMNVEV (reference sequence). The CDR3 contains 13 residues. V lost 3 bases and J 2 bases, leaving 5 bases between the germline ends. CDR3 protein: CASSFQTYNEQFF. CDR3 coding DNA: TGTGCCAGCAGTTTCCAGACCTACAATGAGCAGTTCTTC.

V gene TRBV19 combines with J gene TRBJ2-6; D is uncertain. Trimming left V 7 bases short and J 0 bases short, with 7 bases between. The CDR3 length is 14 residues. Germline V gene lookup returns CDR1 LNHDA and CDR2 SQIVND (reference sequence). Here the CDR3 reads CASMSRSGANVLTF. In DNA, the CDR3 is TGTGCCAGTATGTCGCGCTCTGGGGCCAACGTCCTGACTTTC.

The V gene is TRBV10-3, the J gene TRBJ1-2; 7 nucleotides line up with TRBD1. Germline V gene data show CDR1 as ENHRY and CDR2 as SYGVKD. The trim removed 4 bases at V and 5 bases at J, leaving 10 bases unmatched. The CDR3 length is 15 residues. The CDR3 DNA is TGTGCCATCAGTGGCCGGGACAGTGGGGGGTATGGCTACACCTTC. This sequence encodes CAISGRDSGGYGYTF.

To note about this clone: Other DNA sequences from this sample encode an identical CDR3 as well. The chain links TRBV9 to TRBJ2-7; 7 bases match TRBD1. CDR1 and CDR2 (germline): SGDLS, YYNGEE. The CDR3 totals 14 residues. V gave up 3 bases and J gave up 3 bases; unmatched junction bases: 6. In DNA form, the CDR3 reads TGTGCCAGCAGCGGCTCCGGGACAGTCTACGAGCAGTACTTC. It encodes CASSGSGTVYEQYF.

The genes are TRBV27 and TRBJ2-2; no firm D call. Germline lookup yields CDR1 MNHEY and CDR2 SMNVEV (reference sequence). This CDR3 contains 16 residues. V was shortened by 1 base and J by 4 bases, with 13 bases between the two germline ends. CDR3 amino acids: CASSLFLQTLTGELFF. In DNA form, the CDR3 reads TGTGCCAGCAGTTTATTTCTCCAGACACTCACCGGGGAGCTGTTTTTT.

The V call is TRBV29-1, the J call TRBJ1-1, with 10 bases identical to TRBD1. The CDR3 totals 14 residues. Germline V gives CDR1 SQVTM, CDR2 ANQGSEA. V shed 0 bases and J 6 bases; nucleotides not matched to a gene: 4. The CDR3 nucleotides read TGCAGCGTTGAAGACCGGGACAGGGGAGCTGAAGCTTTCTTT. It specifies CSVEDRDRGAEAFF.

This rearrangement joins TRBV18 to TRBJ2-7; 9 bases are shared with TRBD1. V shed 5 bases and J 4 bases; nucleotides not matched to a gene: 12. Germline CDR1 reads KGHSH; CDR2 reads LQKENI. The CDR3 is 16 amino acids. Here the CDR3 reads CASSEDRGQIYYEQYF. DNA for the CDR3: TGTGCCAGCTCAGAGGACAGGGGTCAGATTTATTACGAGCAGTACTTC.

The CDR3 loop reads CASSLSSEANEKLFF. CDR3 bases: TGTGCCAGCAGCTTGTCGTCAGAAGCTAATGAAAAACTGTTTTTT. The chain carries TRBV7-9 and TRBJ1-4; D is uncertain. Trimming removed 3 bases at V and 3 bases at J, with 11 bases between. The CDR3 is 15 amino acids. CDR1 SEHNR and CDR2 FQNEAQ come from the germline V gene (reference sequence).

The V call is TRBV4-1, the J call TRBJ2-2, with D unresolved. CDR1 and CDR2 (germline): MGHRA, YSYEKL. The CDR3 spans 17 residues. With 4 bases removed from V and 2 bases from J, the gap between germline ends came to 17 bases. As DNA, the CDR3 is TGCGCCAGCAGCCTGAGGCCGGACGGCAAAAACACCGGGGAGCTGTTTTTT. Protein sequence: CASSLRPDGKNTGELFF.

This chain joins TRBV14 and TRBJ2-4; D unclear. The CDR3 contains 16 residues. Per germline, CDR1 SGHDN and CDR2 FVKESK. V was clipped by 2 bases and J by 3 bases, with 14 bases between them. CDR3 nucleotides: TGTGCCAGCAGCCAATACCGACCTTTGGGCAAAAACATTCAGTACTTC. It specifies CASSQYRPLGKNIQYF.

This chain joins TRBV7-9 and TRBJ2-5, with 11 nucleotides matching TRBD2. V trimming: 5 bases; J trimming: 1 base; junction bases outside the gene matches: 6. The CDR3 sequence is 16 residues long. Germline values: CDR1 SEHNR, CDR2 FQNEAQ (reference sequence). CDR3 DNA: TGTGCCAGCAGCCCCTCTAGCGGGGGGTTCCAAGAGACCCAGTACTTC. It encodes CASSPSSGGFQETQYF.